The 18 T cell receptor beta chains below come from one sample, sequenced in a study of tumor-infiltrating lymphocytes in localized non-small cell lung cancer. Sequenced by immunoSEQ multiplex PCR; TCRdb stores in-frame clones only, minus some. The repertoire holds around 12,000 clones, with approximately 70% as singletons. Sequenced sample: uninvolved lung tissue not adjacent to the tumor. These receptors originate from a human donor with non-small cell lung cancer.

This clone was seen more than once but under ten times. This chain links TRBV28 with TRBJ1-2; 7 nucleotides match TRBD1. The germline CDR1 and CDR2 sequences are MDHEN and SYDVKM. This CDR3 contains 14 residues. V lost 3 bases to trimming and J lost 9 bases; unmatched junction nucleotides: 10. The DNA for the CDR3 is TGTGCCAGCAGTTTCTCCGACAGGGCGACGAGCTACACCTTC. This translates into CASSFSDRATSYTF.

This clone was found a few times. This sequence joins TRBV7-9 and TRBJ2-3, with D hard to call. CDR1 is SEHNR and CDR2 is FQNEAQ in the germline V gene (reference sequence). This CDR3 is 12 amino acids long. Trimming took off 5 bases at V and 6 bases at J, with 9 bases between the two ends. This CDR3 reads CASSPPGDTQYF. In nucleotides, the CDR3 is TGTGCCAGCAGCCCACCCGGGGATACGCAGTATTTT.

This sequence joins TRBV6-1 and TRBJ2-1; D is possibly TRBD1 (6 bases). Trimming left V 5 bases short and J 10 bases short, with 9 bases between. This CDR3 has 11 amino acids. Germline V gene data show CDR1 as MNHNS and CDR2 as SASEGT. Written as DNA, the CDR3 is TGTGCCAGCAGTTACAGGGCCGAGCAGTTCTTC. This translates into CASSYRAEQFF.

As regards this clone: Germline is not matched at one junction end, which may reflect a read error. The chain combines TRBV28 with TRBJ2-7, with 12 positions matching TRBD2. The CDR3 runs 17 residues. Germline V gene lookup returns CDR1 MDHEN and CDR2 SYDVKM. The CDR3 spells CASSIWRLAGVGYEQYF. DNA of the CDR3: TGTGCCAGCAGTATATGGAGACTAGCGGGAGTAGGCTACGAGCAGTACTTC.

This chain links TRBV7-8 with TRBJ2-1; 9 nucleotides line up with TRBD2. Per germline, CDR1 SGHVS and CDR2 FQNEAQ. This CDR3 region has 18 residues. V gave up 2 bases and J gave up 7 bases; unmatched junction bases: 15. In nucleotides, the CDR3 is TGTGCCAGCAGCTTACGTCCAATAGCGGGGGATCGTCGAAATGAGCAGTTCTTC. It yields the protein CASSLRPIAGDRRNEQFF. Based on the CDR3 plus reference TRBV7-8 and TRBJ2-1, the full variable domain is GAGVSQSPRYKVAKRGQDVALRCDPISGHVSLFWYQQALGQGPEFLTYFQNEAQLDKSGLPSDRFFAERPEGSVSTLKIQRTQQEDSAVYLCASSLRPIAGDRRNEQFFGPGTRLTVL.

This chain links TRBV7-6 with TRBJ1-5; a weak D match, TRBD1 (5 bases). Germline-derived CDR1 and CDR2 are SGHVS and FNYEAQ. V was clipped by 5 bases and J by 2 bases, with 16 bases between them. This CDR3 is built from 16 residues. The CDR3 sequence: CASSARPGARNQPQHF. The CDR3, as DNA: TGTGCCAGCAGCGCCCGACCCGGGGCCCGCAATCAGCCCCAGCATTTT.

With respect to this clone: Other DNA sequences in this specimen translate into the identical CDR3. The chain couples TRBV18 to TRBJ1-1; D is ambiguous. Germline lookup yields CDR1 KGHSH and CDR2 LQKENI. The CDR3 length is 14 residues. V lost 1 base and J 1 base, leaving 7 bases between the germline ends. CDR3 loop: CASSPRDTNTEAFF. The CDR3, as DNA: TGTGCCAGCTCACCACGCGACACGAACACTGAAGCTTTCTTT.

This chain connects TRBV21-1 to TRBJ1-2. TRBV21-1 is reported as a pseudogene. The CDR3 sequence is 15 residues long. Written as DNA, the CDR3 is TGTGCCAGCAGCAAAGTATTGCGGGTTAACTATGGCTACACCTTC. It encodes CASSKVLRVNYGYTF.

The chain recombines TRBV25-1 with TRBJ1-1; TRBD1 agrees at 11 bases. The CDR3 runs 14 residues. The ends lost 2 bases at V and 4 bases at J; junction bases unmatched: 0. Germline lookup yields CDR1 MGHDK and CDR2 SYGVNS. The CDR3 DNA follows: TGTGCCAGCAGTGAAGGGACAGGGGGCACTGAAGCTTTCTTT. As protein: CASSEGTGGTEAFF.

A note on this clone: Other DNA sequences in this sample translate to the same CDR3. The CDR3 DNA reads as TGTGCCAGCAGCACAGGACAGGGCTCCTACGAGCAGTACTTC. It translates to CASSTGQGSYEQYF. This rearrangement joins TRBV9 to TRBJ2-7; 8 bases agree with TRBD1. CDR1 SGDLS and CDR2 YYNGEE come from the germline V gene. Trimming removed 4 bases from V and 0 bases from J; junction bases left unmatched: 3. CDR3 size: 14 residues.

The V gene is TRBV6-6, the J gene TRBJ1-4; 7 nucleotides match TRBD1. Trimming cost V 2 bases and J 4 bases; bases outside gene matches: 4. This CDR3 has 15 amino acids. Germline V gene data show CDR1 as MNHNY and CDR2 as SVGAGI (reference sequence). The CDR3 bases are TGTGCCAGCAGTTACCCGGACAGGTTTAATGAAAAACTGTTTTTT. The encoded protein is CASSYPDRFNEKLFF.

J is TRBJ1-5 and V is TRBV6-1; the D is unclear. V lost 6 bases to trimming and J lost 0 bases, with 9 bases between them. Germline V gene data show CDR1 as MNHNS and CDR2 as SASEGT. The CDR3 consists of 14 residues. The CDR3 spells CASRPLSSNQPQHF. The CDR3 DNA is TGTGCCAGCAGGCCTCTCTCTAGCAATCAGCCCCAGCATTTT.

This clone is labeled medium-sized. The chain links TRBV5-1 to TRBJ1-1; 7 bases are shared with TRBD1. J was trimmed by 5 bases and V by 0 bases; bases with no gene match: 7. The CDR3 covers 15 residues. Germline loops: CDR1 SGHRS, CDR2 YFSETQ. CDR3 region: CASSLEGARDTEAFF. The CDR3 DNA follows: TGCGCCAGCAGCTTGGAGGGGGCCAGGGATACTGAAGCTTTCTTT.

This chain joins TRBV7-3 and TRBJ2-6, with no clear D. With 5 bases removed from V and 5 bases from J, the gap between germline ends came to 22 bases. Per the germline V gene, CDR1 is SGHTA and CDR2 is FQGTGA. The CDR3 is 18 amino acids. CDR3 nucleotide sequence: TGTGCCAGCAGCGTCTCAACACGCTTACAAAGTCGGGCCAACGTCCTGACTTTC. Protein product: CASSVSTRLQSRANVLTF.

This clone was counted a few times. The V gene is TRBV12-5, the J gene TRBJ1-5, with no clear D. The ends were cut back, 3 bases at V and 3 bases at J, with 12 bases in the middle. The germline V gene has CDR1 LGHNT and CDR2 FRNRAP. This CDR3 is built from 15 residues. The CDR3 spells CASGFQDQANQPQHF. The CDR3 DNA is TGTGCTAGTGGTTTCCAGGACCAGGCCAATCAGCCCCAGCATTTT.

This rearrangement joins TRBV18 to TRBJ2-7; 8 bases fit TRBD1. The CDR3 spans 14 residues. Per the germline V gene, CDR1 is KGHSH and CDR2 is LQKENI. The J segment lost 5 bases and the V segment lost 2 bases, leaving 5 bases of the junction unmatched. The CDR3 region is CASSPWTGPHEQYF. The CDR3 region has the DNA TGTGCCAGCTCACCATGGACAGGGCCCCACGAGCAGTACTTC.

The J gene is TRBJ2-4, the V gene TRBV11-2; perhaps TRBD2 as D (6 bases). Germline-derived CDR1 and CDR2 are SGHAT and FQNNGV. The CDR3 loop spans 13 amino acids. The V and J ends lost 1 base and 6 bases respectively, with 7 bases between them. The CDR3 DNA sequence: TGTGCCAGCAGCTTAGGGCGGGGAAACATTCAGTACTTC. This gives the protein CASSLGRGNIQYF. The full variable domain, with the rest looked up from reference TRBV11-2 and TRBJ2-4, is EAGVAQSPRYKIIEKRQSVAFWCNPISGHATLYWYQQILGQGPKLLIQFQNNGVVDDSQLPKDRFSAERLKGVDSTLKIQPAKLEDSAVYLCASSLGRGNIQYFGAGTRLSVL.

The V and J genes are TRBV5-6 and TRBJ2-5; D perhaps matches TRBD2 (6 bases). The CDR3 is made up of 13 amino acids. Trimming took 2 bases from V and 5 from J, leaving 10 bases between them. CDR1 and CDR2 from the germline V gene are SGHDT and YYEEEE. CDR3 in amino acids: CASSFRGGETQYF. The CDR3 coding sequence is TGTGCCAGCAGCTTCCGGGGAGGTGAGACCCAGTACTTC.